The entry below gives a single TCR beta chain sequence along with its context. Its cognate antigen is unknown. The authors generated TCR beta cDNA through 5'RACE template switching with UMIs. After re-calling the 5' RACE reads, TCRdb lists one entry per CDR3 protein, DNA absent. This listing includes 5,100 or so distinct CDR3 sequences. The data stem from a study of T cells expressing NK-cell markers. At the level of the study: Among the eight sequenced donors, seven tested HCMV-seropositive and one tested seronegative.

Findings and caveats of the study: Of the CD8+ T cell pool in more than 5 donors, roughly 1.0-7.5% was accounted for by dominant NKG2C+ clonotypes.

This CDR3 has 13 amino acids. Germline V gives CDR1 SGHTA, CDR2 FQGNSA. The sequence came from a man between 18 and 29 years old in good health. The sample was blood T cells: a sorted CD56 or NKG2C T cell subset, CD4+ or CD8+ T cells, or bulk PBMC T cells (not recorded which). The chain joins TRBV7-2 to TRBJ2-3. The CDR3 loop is CASSLARTDTQYF.